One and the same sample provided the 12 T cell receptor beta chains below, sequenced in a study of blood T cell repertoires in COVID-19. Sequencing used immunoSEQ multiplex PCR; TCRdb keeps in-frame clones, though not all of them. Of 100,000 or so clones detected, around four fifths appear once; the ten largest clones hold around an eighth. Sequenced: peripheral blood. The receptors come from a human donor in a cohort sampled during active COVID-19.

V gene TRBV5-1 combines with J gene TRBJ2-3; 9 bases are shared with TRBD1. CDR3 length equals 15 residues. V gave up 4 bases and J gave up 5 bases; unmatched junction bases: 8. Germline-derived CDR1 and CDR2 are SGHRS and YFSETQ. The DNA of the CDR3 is TGCGCCAGCAGCCGAAGGACAGGGGTTGGAGATACGCAGTATTTT. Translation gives CASSRRTGVGDTQYF.

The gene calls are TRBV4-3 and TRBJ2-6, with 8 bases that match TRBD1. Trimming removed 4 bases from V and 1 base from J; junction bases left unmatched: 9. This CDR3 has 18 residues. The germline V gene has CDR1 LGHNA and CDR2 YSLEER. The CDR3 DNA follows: TGCGCCAGCAGCCTTCGGGACAGGAGATCTTCTGGGGCCAACGTCCTGACTTTC. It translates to CASSLRDRRSSGANVLTF.

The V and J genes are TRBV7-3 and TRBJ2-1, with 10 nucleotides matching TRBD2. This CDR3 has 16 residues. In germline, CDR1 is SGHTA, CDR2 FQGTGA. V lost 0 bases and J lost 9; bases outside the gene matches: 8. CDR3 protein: CASSLTGTSVGSEQFF. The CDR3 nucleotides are TGTGCCAGCAGCTTAACGGGGACTAGCGTAGGTAGTGAGCAGTTCTTC.

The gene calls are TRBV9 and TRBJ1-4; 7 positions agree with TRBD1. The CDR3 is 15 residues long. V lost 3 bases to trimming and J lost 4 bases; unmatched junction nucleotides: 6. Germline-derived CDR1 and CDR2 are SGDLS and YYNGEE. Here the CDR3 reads CASSGPGQNNEKLFF. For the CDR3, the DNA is TGTGCCAGCAGCGGACCGGGACAGAATAATGAAAAACTGTTTTTT. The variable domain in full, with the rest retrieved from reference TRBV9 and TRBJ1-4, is DSGVTQTPKHLITATGQRVTLRCSPRSGDLSVYWYQQSLDQGLQFLIQYYNGEERAKGNILERFSAQQFPDLHSELNLSSLELGDSALYFCASSGPGQNNEKLFFGSGTQLSVL.

The CDR3 region is CASSLGTGEIYGYTF. CDR3 DNA: TGTGCCAGCAGCTTGGGGACAGGGGAAATATATGGCTACACCTTC. The chain carries TRBV5-4 and TRBJ1-2, with 9 bases lining up with TRBD1. Germline assignment: CDR1 SGHNT and CDR2 YYREEE (reference sequence). The junction had 5 bases not matched to a gene; V was cut back by 0 bases and J by 5 bases. The CDR3 covers 15 residues.

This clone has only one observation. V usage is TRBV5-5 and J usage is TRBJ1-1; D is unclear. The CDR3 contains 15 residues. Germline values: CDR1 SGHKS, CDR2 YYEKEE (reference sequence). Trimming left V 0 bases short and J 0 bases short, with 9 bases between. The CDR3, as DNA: TGTGCCAGCAGCTTGGGTCAGGCCTTGAACACTGAAGCTTTCTTT. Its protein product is CASSLGQALNTEAFF.

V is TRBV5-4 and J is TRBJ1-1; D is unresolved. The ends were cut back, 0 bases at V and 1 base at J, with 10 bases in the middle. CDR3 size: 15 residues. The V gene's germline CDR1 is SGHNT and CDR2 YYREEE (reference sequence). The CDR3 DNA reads TGTGCCAGCAGCTTGGCCGTAGCCGGGAACACTGAAGCTTTCTTT. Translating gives CASSLAVAGNTEAFF.

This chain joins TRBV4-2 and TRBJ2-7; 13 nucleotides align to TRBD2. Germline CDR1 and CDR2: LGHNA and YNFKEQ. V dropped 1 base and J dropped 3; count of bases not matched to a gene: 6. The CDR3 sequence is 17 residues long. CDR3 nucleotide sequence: TGTGCCAGCAGCCAAGTCTCGGGACTAGCGGGGATCTACGAGCAGTACTTC. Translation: CASSQVSGLAGIYEQYF.

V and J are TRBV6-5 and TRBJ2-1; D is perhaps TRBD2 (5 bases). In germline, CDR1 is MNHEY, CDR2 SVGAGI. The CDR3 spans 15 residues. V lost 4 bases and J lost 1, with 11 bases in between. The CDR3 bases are TGTGCCAGCAGTTCGAGTGTAGCGTCCTACAATGAGCAGTTCTTC. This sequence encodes CASSSSVASYNEQFF.

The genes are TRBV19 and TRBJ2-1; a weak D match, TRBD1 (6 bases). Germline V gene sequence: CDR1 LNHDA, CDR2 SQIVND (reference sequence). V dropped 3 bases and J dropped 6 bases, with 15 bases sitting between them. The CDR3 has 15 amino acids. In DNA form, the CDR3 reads TGTGCCAGTAGTATCGGCCAGGGGTCAAGCAATGAGCAGTTCTTC. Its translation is CASSIGQGSSNEQFF.

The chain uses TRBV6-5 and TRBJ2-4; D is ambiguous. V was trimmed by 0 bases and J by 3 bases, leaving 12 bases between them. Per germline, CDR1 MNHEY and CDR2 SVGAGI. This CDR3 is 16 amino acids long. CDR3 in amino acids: CASSYSGFGSKNIQYF. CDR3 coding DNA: TGTGCCAGCAGTTACTCGGGCTTCGGAAGCAAAAACATTCAGTACTTC.

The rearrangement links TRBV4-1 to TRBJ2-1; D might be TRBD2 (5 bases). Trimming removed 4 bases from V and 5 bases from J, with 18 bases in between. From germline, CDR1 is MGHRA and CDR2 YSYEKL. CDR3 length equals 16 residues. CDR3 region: CASSPIGLALHNEQFF. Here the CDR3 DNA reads TGCGCCAGCAGCCCCATAGGACTCGCACTACACAATGAGCAGTTCTTC.